This T cell receptor (beta chain) was retrieved from a study of cytomegalovirus exposure and HLA in healthy donors. PCR amplification relied on 60 Vbeta primers (plus 13 Jbeta primers). TCRdb's table, derived via immunoSEQ multiplex PCR, lists solely in-frame clones and lacks some. The sample's table shows roughly 41,000 clones. Study-wide results and limits: Later analysis showed TCR association rates varying by HLA locus, highest for DRB1 and lowest for HLA-C. There were reportedly fewer N-insertions in an Asian-associated ancestry cluster than the roughly 670-donor mean, in a later analysis.

Turning to this clone: Its antigen is unidentified.

V was trimmed by 7 bases and J by 8 bases, leaving 17 bases between them. This CDR3 is 14 amino acids long. Looked up from germline, CDR1 is MDHEN and CDR2 is SYDVKM. The sample taken for sequencing was PBMCs. V usage is TRBV28 and J usage is TRBJ1-4, with D possibly matching TRBD1 (5 bases). This TCR was recovered from a middle-aged woman in good health and CMV-seronegative. The CDR3 nucleotides are TGTGCCAGCACCGGCGGGGCAGCGGGAGAAAAACTGTTTTTT. Its protein is CASTGGAAGEKLFF.